The sequence of this T cell receptor (beta chain) was determined in a study of CD8 T cells in Susac syndrome. Study summary: Treatment at blood withdrawal was none, corticosteroids, or intravenous immunoglobulin alone in Susac syndrome patients.

J lost 4 bases, V lost 6 bases, and 9 bases had no gene match. The CDR3 length is 15 residues. The germline V gene encodes CDR1 MDHEN and CDR2 SYDVKM. Reverse transcription of roughly 0.5 to 1 ug RNA was performed with random hexamers. TCRdb redid the calling of the immunoSEQ multiplex PCR reads with MiXCR, one entry per CDR3 protein. The sample lists about 120,000 distinct CDR3 sequences; roughly 95% were seen once. Points on this clonotype: The antigen is unknown.

Study-level points and caveats: The authors acknowledged that their TCR sequencing and HLA analysis involved a relatively small number of individuals.

High-throughput TCR beta sequencing covered peripheral CD8+ and CD4+ T cells. Diagnostic criteria defined recently for definite or probable disease were met by the Susac syndrome patients. The V and J genes are TRBV28 and TRBJ2-7; TRBD2 aligns across 10 bases. The source is a human donor with Susac syndrome. The sample was CD4+ T cells from PBMCs. The CDR3 DNA reads as TGTGCCAGCAGGATACTAGCGGGACCGCTATACGAGCAGTACTTC. Protein sequence: CASRILAGPLYEQYF.